A single sample is the source of the 30 T cell receptor beta chains below, sequenced in a study of T-cell reconstitution after alpha-beta-depleted transplantation in children. TCRbeta library preparation incorporated unique molecular identifiers. TCRdb passed the PCR reads through MiXCR, listing each CDR3 protein once. In the table there are about a million distinct CDR3 sequences, about 29% of which are singletons. Here the sequenced sample was PBMCs, mostly from graft donor cells, taken 360 days after TCRalphabeta/CD19-depleted stem cell transplant. Source of these receptors: a boy younger than two who had a stem cell transplant for SCID, so the T cells may come from the graft donor.

This clonotype was found many times. The chain links TRBV28 to TRBJ2-5, with 14 bases aligning to TRBD2. In germline, CDR1 is MDHEN, CDR2 SYDVKM. The V gene end was trimmed by 1 base and the J gene end by 2 bases; junction bases not matched to a gene: 6. This CDR3 has 18 residues. CDR3 in amino acids: CASSLLEGLAGAQETQYF. The CDR3 bases are TGTGCCAGCAGTTTATTGGAGGGACTAGCGGGGGCTCAAGAGACCCAGTACTTC.

This clonotype has more than one count but fewer than ten. The rearrangement joins TRBV7-9 to TRBJ1-1, with D uncertain. This CDR3 contains 12 residues. V was cut by 3 bases and J by 8 bases, with 10 bases left in between. In germline, CDR1 is SEHNR, CDR2 FQNEAQ (reference sequence). The CDR3 DNA is TGTGCCAGCAGCTTCGTTTCAGGAGAAGCTTTCTTT. Encoded protein: CASSFVSGEAFF.

The sample holds a few counts of this clonotype. The chain joins TRBV12-3 or TRBV12-4 to TRBJ2-1; 7 bases map to TRBD1. There are 12 residues in the CDR3. The junction had 4 bases not matched to a gene; V was cut back by 6 bases and J by 8 bases. In DNA form, the CDR3 reads TGTGCCAGCAGGGCGACAGGGCATGAGCAGTTCTTC. It codes for CASRATGHEQFF.

The chain couples TRBV12-3 or TRBV12-4 to TRBJ1-3; 8 bases match TRBD1. V lost 5 bases to trimming and J lost 3 bases; unmatched junction nucleotides: 6. The length of the CDR3 is 15 residues. The CDR3 bases are TGTGCCAGCAGTGCTCGGACAGGGCGTGGAAACACCATATATTTT. Translating it yields CASSARTGRGNTIYF.

This clonotype was counted between two and nine times. The chain recombines TRBV4-2 with TRBJ2-1; no definite D call. Germline-derived CDR1 and CDR2 are LGHNA and YNFKEQ. V shed 5 bases and J shed 8 bases, with 19 bases lying between them. The CDR3 contains 15 residues. The CDR3 coding sequence is TGTGCCAGCAGCAAGGCCTTAAACCAACGGGATGAGCAGTTCTTC. It is translated as CASSKALNQRDEQFF.

This clonotype showed up just a few times. J is TRBJ2-7 and V is TRBV3-1; no clear D gene. The CDR3 is 14 amino acids. Germline V gene data show CDR1 as LGHDT and CDR2 as YNNKEL (reference sequence). The V and J ends lost 1 base and 0 bases respectively, with 7 bases between them. The CDR3 DNA is TGTGCCAGCAGCCAAGTCGTGAGCTCCTACGAGCAGTACTTC. Translating it yields CASSQVVSSYEQYF.

The V and J genes are TRBV11-2 and TRBJ2-1; a possible D gene is TRBD2 (5 bases). Germline CDR1 and CDR2: SGHAT and FQNNGV. The CDR3 covers 14 residues. Trimming took 5 bases from V and 5 from J, leaving 13 bases between them. CDR3 nucleotides: TGTGCCAGCAGCACTAGTACTATCCACAATGAGCAGTTCTTC. Translating gives CASSTSTIHNEQFF.

The chain combines TRBV13 with TRBJ2-1; 11 nucleotides align to TRBD2. After removal of 4 bases from V and 1 base from J, the junction contained 6 bases not matched to a gene. CDR3 size: 17 residues. Looked up from germline, CDR1 is PRHDT and CDR2 is FYEKMQ (reference sequence). The chain's CDR3 is CASSSLLAGASYNEQFF. CDR3 bases: TGTGCCAGCAGCTCGCTACTAGCGGGGGCGTCCTACAATGAGCAGTTCTTC.

The chain has TRBV24-1 and TRBJ2-2; the D gene is possibly TRBD1 (5 bases). Germline V gene data show CDR1 as KGHDR and CDR2 as SFDVKD. Trimming stripped 7 bases from V and 6 bases from J, with 11 bases between. The CDR3 has 13 residues. The CDR3: CATRSTGPGELFF. CDR3 DNA: TGTGCCACCAGGTCTACAGGTCCCGGGGAGCTGTTTTTT.

V gene TRBV5-1 combines with J gene TRBJ1-2, with 7 bases fitting TRBD1. The CDR3 extends over 15 amino acids. The germline V gene encodes CDR1 SGHRS and CDR2 YFSETQ. The V gene end was trimmed by 4 bases and the J gene end by 7 bases; junction bases not matched to a gene: 13. CDR3 coding DNA: TGCGCCAGCAGCCGCCGGGTGGAGGGGGCAAGTGGCTACACCTTC. Protein product: CASSRRVEGASGYTF.

The CDR3 bases are TGTGCCAGCAGCAGAGGGACTAGCGGGGTCACGGTTTCGGGGGAGCAGTACTTC. Its protein product is CASSRGTSGVTVSGEQYF. The rearrangement uses TRBV11-2 and TRBJ2-7, with TRBD2 identical over 13 bases. In germline, CDR1 is SGHAT, CDR2 FQNNGV. Trimming took 5 bases from V and 7 from J; bases not matched to a gene: 17. This CDR3 spans 18 amino acids.

The chain uses TRBV20-1 and TRBJ2-3; D call uncertain. Deletions cut 3 bases from V and 3 bases from J, with 22 bases between. Germline lookup yields CDR1 DFQATT and CDR2 SNEGSKA (reference sequence). CDR3 length: 17 residues. CDR3 in amino acids: CSARKKSEGYWTDTQYF. The CDR3 DNA reads as TGCAGTGCTAGGAAGAAGAGCGAAGGGTATTGGACAGATACGCAGTATTTT.

As for this clonotype: The junction departs from germline at one end; a sequencing error may be responsible. This rearrangement joins TRBV12-3 or TRBV12-4 to TRBJ2-7; D ambiguous. This CDR3 is 13 amino acids long. The CDR3: CASSPTAGPGRDF. CDR3 nucleotides: TGTGCCAGCAGTCCCACAGCCGGACCGGGCCGGGACTTC.

In this sample, this clonotype turned up a few times. This chain uses TRBV25-1 with TRBJ1-2; 9 bases agree with TRBD1. The germline V gene encodes CDR1 MGHDK and CDR2 SYGVNS. CDR3 length: 16 amino acids. The ends lost 6 bases at V and 8 bases at J; junction bases unmatched: 16. This CDR3 is CASSPTTGGAVSGYTF. The DNA of the CDR3 is TGTGCCAGCAGCCCAACAACAGGGGGCGCGGTCTCCGGCTACACCTTC.

The chain links TRBV30 to TRBJ1-2; D not resolved. The CDR3 runs 11 residues. Germline CDR1 is GTSNPN and CDR2 is SVGIG (reference sequence). Deletions cut 0 bases from V and 8 bases from J, with 7 bases between. CDR3 sequence reads: CAWSVPGGYTF. The CDR3 DNA reads TGTGCCTGGAGTGTACCTGGCGGCTACACCTTC.

This clonotype came up many times. V is TRBV27 and J is TRBJ1-1, with 7 bases fitting TRBD1. The CDR3 totals 14 residues. Trimming took 3 bases from V and 5 from J; bases not matched to a gene: 6. Per the germline V gene, CDR1 is MNHEY and CDR2 is SMNVEV (reference sequence). CDR3 DNA sequence: TGTGCCAGCAGTTTGCGGGCAGGGGGGACTGAAGCTTTCTTT. Its translation: CASSLRAGGTEAFF.

This rearrangement joins TRBV6-2 or TRBV6-3 to TRBJ1-1; tentatively, D is TRBD1 (6 bases). Per germline, CDR1 MNHEY and CDR2 SVGEGT. V was shortened by 6 bases and J by 7 bases, with 21 bases between the two germline ends. This CDR3 region has 15 residues. This CDR3 reads CASRHKGGFRDEAFF. CDR3 DNA: TGTGCCAGCAGGCACAAGGGGGGTTTCCGTGATGAAGCTTTCTTT.

This clonotype showed up many times. The chain recombines TRBV2 with TRBJ2-3; 8 nucleotides match TRBD2. CDR1 is SNHLY and CDR2 is FYNNEI in the germline V gene. The CDR3 extends over 15 amino acids. The V gene end was trimmed by 4 bases and the J gene end by 4 bases; junction bases not matched to a gene: 7. The CDR3 is CASSAGTSMADTQYF. The DNA for the CDR3 is TGTGCCAGCAGTGCTGGGACTAGTATGGCAGATACGCAGTATTTT.

Only a few counts were recorded for this clonotype. J is TRBJ1-2 and V is TRBV20-1; D gene ambiguous. V shed 4 bases and J shed 8 bases, with 14 bases lying between them. Germline V lookup: CDR1 DFQATT, CDR2 SNEGSKA (reference sequence). This CDR3 comprises 12 residues. The CDR3 coding sequence is TGCAGTGCTATTCCCCTCGAAAACGGCTACACCTTC. Its protein is CSAIPLENGYTF.

Here the CDR3 reads CASGFLGGEQFF. CDR3 nucleotides: TGTGCTAGTGGTTTTCTCGGGGGTGAGCAGTTCTTC. This chain connects TRBV12-5 to TRBJ2-1; D perhaps matches TRBD2 (6 bases). Trimming removed 3 bases from V and 9 bases from J, with 9 bases in between. The CDR3 extends over 12 amino acids. Germline assignment: CDR1 LGHNT and CDR2 FRNRAP.

This clonotype came up many times. V and J are TRBV27 and TRBJ2-1, with D uncertain. Per germline, CDR1 MNHEY and CDR2 SMNVEV (reference sequence). V was trimmed by 2 bases and J by 9 bases, leaving 11 bases between them. CDR3 size: 13 residues. The CDR3: CASSLSRPGEQFF. The CDR3 coding sequence is TGTGCCAGCAGTTTAAGCCGGCCGGGTGAGCAGTTCTTC.

In its sample, this clonotype was seen a few times. This chain connects TRBV7-2 to TRBJ2-3, with 7 bases lining up with TRBD2. Germline V gene sequence: CDR1 SGHTA, CDR2 FQGNSA. This CDR3 spans 16 amino acids. After removal of 6 bases from V and 1 base from J, the junction contained 10 bases not matched to a gene. CDR3 loop: CASRKLIAGGTDTQYF. In DNA form, the CDR3 reads TGTGCCAGCAGAAAACTCATAGCGGGCGGCACAGATACGCAGTATTTT.

The chain carries TRBV4-2 and TRBJ2-7; 7 nucleotides line up with TRBD2. Trimming removed 1 base from V and 3 bases from J; junction bases left unmatched: 15. Per germline, CDR1 LGHNA and CDR2 YNFKEQ. This CDR3 region has 18 residues. DNA for the CDR3: TGTGCCAGCAGCCAAGTCGGGGGTGGGCTAGCGGATAACTACGAGCAGTACTTC. Amino acid sequence: CASSQVGGGLADNYEQYF.

The chain joins TRBV7-2 to TRBJ2-7, with 9 bases lining up with TRBD1. The CDR3 runs to 16 residues. Germline-derived CDR1 and CDR2 are SGHTA and FQGNSA. J lost 3 bases, V lost 3 bases, and 9 bases had no gene match. The CDR3 DNA reads TGTGCCAGCAGCTTTGGGACAGGGTGGGAGAACTACGAGCAGTACTTC. This encodes CASSFGTGWENYEQYF.

The V call is TRBV21-1, the J call TRBJ2-5; TRBD1 is the table's D call, not checked against the DNA. TRBV21-1 is a listed pseudogene. This CDR3 has 14 residues. This CDR3 is CARGAGTGMETQYF. In DNA form, the CDR3 reads TGTGCCAGAGGGGCCGGGACAGGGATGGAGACCCAGTACTTC.

The chain combines TRBV5-1 with TRBJ2-2, with 8 nucleotides matching TRBD2. This CDR3 contains 16 residues. The J segment lost 2 bases and the V segment lost 1 base, leaving 4 bases of the junction unmatched. The germline V gene encodes CDR1 SGHRS and CDR2 YFSETQ. Here the CDR3 DNA reads TGCGCCAGCAGCTTGCGGGGGGGAATCAACACCGGGGAGCTGTTTTTT. Its protein is CASSLRGGINTGELFF.

This chain joins TRBV5-1 and TRBJ2-1, with 8 positions matching TRBD1. CDR1 is SGHRS and CDR2 is YFSETQ in the germline V gene. The CDR3 is 18 residues long. The V segment lost 4 bases and the J segment 0 bases; nucleotides outside the gene matches: 12. CDR3 coding DNA: TGCGCCAGCAGCCAAGGACAGGGAGGTTTTGCCTCCTACAATGAGCAGTTCTTC. This gives the protein CASSQGQGGFASYNEQFF.

The V call is TRBV7-8, the J call TRBJ1-5, with TRBD1 identical over 11 bases. Germline V lookup: CDR1 SGHVS, CDR2 FQNEAQ. V shed 8 bases and J 0 bases; nucleotides not matched to a gene: 6. The CDR3 has 16 amino acids. CDR3 residues: CASGQGADYSNQPQHF. DNA of the CDR3: TGTGCCAGCGGACAGGGGGCGGATTATAGCAATCAGCCCCAGCATTTT.

Only one count was recorded for this clonotype. This chain joins TRBV15 and TRBJ1-5; D is undetermined. V shed 1 base and J shed 1 base, with 8 bases lying between them. The CDR3 runs to 15 residues. The V gene's germline CDR1 is LNHNV and CDR2 YYDKDF (reference sequence). The CDR3 reads CATSRAPVSNQPQHF. CDR3 sequence (DNA): TGTGCCACCAGCAGAGCCCCGGTAAGCAATCAGCCCCAGCATTTT.

This clonotype came up a few times. CDR3 amino acids: CSARSPLAGALSHSYNEQFF. The CDR3 DNA follows: TGCAGTGCTAGATCCCCTCTAGCGGGGGCCCTCTCGCACTCCTACAATGAGCAGTTCTTC. This rearrangement joins TRBV20-1 to TRBJ2-1, with 10 bases that match TRBD2. This CDR3 is built from 20 residues. CDR1 is DFQATT and CDR2 is SNEGSKA in the germline V gene (reference sequence). J gave up 0 bases and V 2 bases, and 16 bases lay outside the gene matches.